Below are 15 T cell receptor beta chains sequenced from a single sample in a study of blood T cell repertoires in COVID-19. TCRdb's table, derived via immunoSEQ multiplex PCR, lists solely in-frame clones and lacks some. Of around 150,000 clones detected, over 85% appear once; the ten largest clones hold roughly a sixth. The source material was peripheral blood. The receptor source for this set is a man aged 60 to 69 with active or convalescent COVID-19.

The chain joins TRBV4-2 to TRBJ2-3; 7 bases map to TRBD2. This CDR3 comprises 20 residues. The J segment lost 0 bases and the V segment lost 0 bases, leaving 15 bases of the junction unmatched. From germline, CDR1 is LGHNA and CDR2 YNFKEQ. CDR3 loop: CASSQDLPGVGRTSTDTQYF. CDR3 bases: TGTGCCAGCAGCCAAGATTTGCCTGGAGTCGGGAGGACTAGCACAGATACGCAGTATTTT.

The chain carries TRBV6-4 and TRBJ1-3; D is possibly TRBD1 (5 bases). The germline V gene encodes CDR1 MRHNA and CDR2 SNTAGT. Trimming left V 0 bases short and J 0 bases short, with 9 bases between. The CDR3 is 16 residues long. The CDR3: CASSDSDIISGNTIYF. In DNA form, the CDR3 reads TGTGCCAGCAGTGACTCGGACATTATCTCTGGAAACACCATATATTTT.

The V gene is TRBV14, the J gene TRBJ1-2; 7 nucleotides line up with TRBD1. Germline lookup yields CDR1 SGHDN and CDR2 FVKESK. V was pared by 5 bases and J by 3 bases, with 3 bases of the junction left unmatched. The CDR3 consists of 13 residues. The chain's CDR3 is CASSSGTDYGYTF. CDR3 bases: TGTGCCAGCAGCTCCGGGACAGACTATGGCTACACCTTC.

This sequence joins TRBV30 and TRBJ2-1; no definite D call. Germline assignment: CDR1 GTSNPN and CDR2 SVGIG (reference sequence). V shed 2 bases and J shed 9 bases, with 17 bases lying between them. This CDR3 has 14 amino acids. The CDR3 spells CAWSPGRTPSEQFF. DNA for the CDR3: TGTGCCTGGAGTCCTGGTAGAACCCCAAGTGAGCAGTTCTTC.

The chain couples TRBV12-3 or TRBV12-4 to TRBJ2-7, with 7 bases matching TRBD1. Unmatched junction bases numbered 6, after V lost 6 bases and J lost 4 bases. This CDR3 has 13 amino acids. CDR3 region: CASRMGQTYEQYF. CDR3 coding DNA: TGTGCCAGCAGGATGGGACAGACTTACGAGCAGTACTTC.

The gene calls are TRBV7-9 and TRBJ2-5; unclear D gene. CDR1 is SEHNR, CDR2 FQNEAQ, per germline (reference sequence). This CDR3 has 13 residues. Deletions cut 4 bases from V and 2 bases from J, with 8 bases between. DNA of the CDR3: TGTGCCAGCAGCTCTGACTTACAAGAGACCCAGTACTTC. This encodes CASSSDLQETQYF. The complete variable domain, with remaining parts taken from reference TRBV7-9 and TRBJ2-5, reads DTGVSQNPRHKITKRGQNVTFRCDPISEHNRLYWYRQTLGQGPEFLTYFQNEAQLEKSRLLSDRFSAERPKGSFSTLEIQRTEQGDSAMYLCASSSDLQETQYFGPGTRLLVL.

CDR3 loop: CASSQEYGNRGTQYF. DNA of the CDR3: TGTGCCAGCAGCCAAGAGTACGGCAACCGGGGGACCCAGTACTTC. The rearrangement uses TRBV4-2 and TRBJ2-5; TRBD2 is a possible D gene (5 bases). The V gene lost 0 bases and the J gene lost 7 bases, with 15 bases spanning the gap. The CDR3 spans 15 residues. Germline V gene sequence: CDR1 LGHNA, CDR2 YNFKEQ.

This CDR3 reads CASSLSRNQPQHF. The CDR3 bases are TGTGCCAGCAGCTTAAGCCGGAATCAGCCCCAGCATTTT. The chain joins TRBV7-2 to TRBJ1-5; D is unclear. This CDR3 region has 13 residues. Germline V gene sequence: CDR1 SGHTA, CDR2 FQGNSA. Trimming took off 2 bases at V and 4 bases at J, with 6 bases between the two ends. The complete variable domain, with remaining parts taken from reference TRBV7-2 and TRBJ1-5, reads GAGVSQSPSNKVTEKGKDVELRCDPISGHTALYWYRQSLGQGLEFLIYFQGNSAPDKSGLPSDRFSAERTGGSVSTLTIQRTQQEDSAVYLCASSLSRNQPQHFGDGTRLSIL.

This clone was seen just once. V and J are TRBV18 and TRBJ1-1, with 11 bases matching TRBD1. The germline CDR1 and CDR2 sequences are KGHSH and LQKENI. The ends lost 0 bases at V and 7 bases at J; junction bases unmatched: 4. This CDR3 is 15 amino acids long. The CDR3 DNA follows: TGTGCCAGCTCACCACCGGGACAGGGGGTTTTTGAAGCTTTCTTT. Translated, it gives CASSPPGQGVFEAFF.

J is TRBJ2-7 and V is TRBV6-4; possibly TRBD2 for D (6 bases). The CDR3 is 15 amino acids. CDR1 and CDR2 from the germline V gene are MRHNA and SNTAGT. Trimming cost V 5 bases and J 3 bases, with 17 bases left between them. CDR3 DNA sequence: TGTGCCAGCAGTACGAATGTGGGGGAGGTCTACGAGCAGTACTTC. It specifies CASSTNVGEVYEQYF.

This clone was recorded once. The V call is TRBV18, the J call TRBJ2-5; 15 positions match TRBD2. The CDR3 runs 16 residues. CDR1 is KGHSH, CDR2 LQKENI, per germline. J was trimmed by 5 bases and V by 0 bases; bases with no gene match: 1. CDR3 DNA sequence: TGTGCCAGCTCACCACCTGGACTAGCGGGAGGGGAGACCCAGTACTTC. Translated, it gives CASSPPGLAGGETQYF.

The chain is built from TRBV5-1 and TRBJ2-3, with 8 bases identical to TRBD2. Germline loops: CDR1 SGHRS, CDR2 YFSETQ. The CDR3 loop spans 15 amino acids. V was pared by 5 bases and J by 2 bases, with 7 bases of the junction left unmatched. The DNA of the CDR3 is TGCGCCAGCAGAGTTCGGGGGGGCCCCACAGATACGCAGTATTTT. Translation gives CASRVRGGPTDTQYF.

The rearrangement links TRBV6-2 or TRBV6-3 to TRBJ2-3; 7 positions agree with TRBD2. The ends lost 2 bases at V and 4 bases at J; junction bases unmatched: 6. This CDR3 has 15 residues. Germline V lookup: CDR1 MNHEY, CDR2 SVGEGT. CDR3 bases: TGTGCCAGCAGTTACGGCGGGAGTGGCGCAGATACGCAGTATTTT. Residues: CASSYGGSGADTQYF.

CDR3 DNA: TGTGCCAGCAGTTTTGGGACAGGAGGCTACGAGCAGTACTTC. It encodes CASSFGTGGYEQYF. This chain joins TRBV27 and TRBJ2-7, with 8 bases identical to TRBD1. The germline V gene has CDR1 MNHEY and CDR2 SMNVEV (reference sequence). CDR3 length: 14 residues. J gave up 3 bases and V 3 bases, and 4 bases lay outside the gene matches.

The V call is TRBV6-1, the J call TRBJ1-6; maybe TRBD1 (5 bases). Looked up from germline, CDR1 is MNHNS and CDR2 is SASEGT. Trimming stripped 3 bases from V and 10 bases from J, with 16 bases between. The CDR3 has 15 residues. CDR3 coding DNA: TGTGCCAGCAGTGACCCCAGGGCGCTTCGATCACCCCTCCACTTT. Translating gives CASSDPRALRSPLHF.